The present entry profiles one TCR beta chain with its context. The data are from a study of blood T cell repertoires in COVID-19. Study-wide context: Sample material is recorded as cDNA or gDNA derived from T cells, B-cell-depleted T cells, or PBMCs.

Trimming removed 6 bases from V and 4 bases from J; junction bases left unmatched: 4. Per the germline V gene, CDR1 is MNHNY and CDR2 is SVGAGI (reference sequence). The CDR3 contains 14 residues. Produced via immunoSEQ multiplex PCR; TCRdb's table is partial and in-frame only. Of around 130,000 clones listed, 75% to 90% are singletons. The chain has TRBV6-6 and TRBJ1-3, with 9 bases lining up with TRBD1. Sequencing was performed on peripheral blood. This sequence was found in a man aged 65-85 years with active or convalescent COVID-19. DNA of the CDR3: TGTGCCAGCAGGACCGGGACAGGGGGAAACACCATATATTTT. It codes for CASRTGTGGNTIYF.